This T cell receptor (beta chain) was retrieved from a study of breast tumors, draining lymph nodes, adjacent tissues (dated by TCRdb to the mid-2010s). General notes on the study: The study compared TCR beta repertoires across tumor, adjacent nontumor tissue and axillary lymph nodes from breast cancer patients. The study aimed to assess the relationships and possible T-cell exchange between tumor, surrounding tissue and draining lymph node repertoires in human breast cancer. General conclusions and limits of the study: Tumor T-cell repertoires showed less diversity than lymph node repertoires and more diversity than nontumor tissue repertoires, and tumor T-cell repertoires showed preferential V and J gene usage. In luminal-like breast cancer, tumor and nontumor tissue repertoires resembled each other significantly more than in basal-like breast cancer. The conclusion that tumor T cells originate in lymph nodes was framed as consistent with a hypothesis rather than directly demonstrated. A scenario in which most tumor T cells derive from the lymph node and then expand within tumor tissue was judged to be consistent with the data.

The germline V gene (reference sequence) specifies LNHDA as CDR1 and SQIVND as CDR2. Reading from cysteine to phenylalanine, the CDR3 counts 13 amino acids. The DNA shown is the 39-base CDR3, in frame from base 1. Trimming costs V 4 bases and J 5 bases, and their ends lie 9 bases apart. Sequencer: Illumina HiSeq 2000. TCR beta chain libraries were generated by multiplex PCR amplification. The amplified TCR beta chain products were analyzed by high-throughput sequencing. TCRdb passed the public sequencing reads through fastp at Q25 and MiXCR, retaining productive beta sequences. Duplicate CDR3 protein sequences are folded into a single record with the most common DNA and genes. In all, the sample holds 250,000 or so distinct CDR3 sequences, and 30% of those were seen once. The ten largest clones capture more than 0.85% of the sample. A single count supports this clonotype. The antigen it recognizes is unknown. Just one base apart from a much larger clone, this may be a read error.

The axillary draining lymph nodes of breast cancer patients were the source of the lymph node samples. This receptor was taken from a female donor with breast cancer. Some clones in this sample may be carry-over from other donors' samples. What was sequenced was axillary lymph node tissue. The chain joins TRBV19 to TRBJ2-1, with a tentative D gene TRBD2 over 6 matching bases. The DNA sequence follows: TGTGCCAGTAGTACCGGGACTGACAATGAGCAGTTCTTC. It encodes CASSTGTDNEQFF.